Below, 24 T cell receptor beta chains from the same sample are listed, as sequenced in a study of blood T cell repertoires in COVID-19. This table comes from immunoSEQ multiplex PCR, and its TCRdb copy is limited to in-frame clones, with some not included. The sample includes about 250,000 clones, about nine tenths seen only once; the top ten take 3%. The sample consisted of peripheral blood. All receptors come from a woman in her 30s with active or convalescent COVID-19.

The V and J genes are TRBV5-7 and TRBJ2-7; tentative D call: TRBD2 (5 bases). TRBV5-7 is reported as an ORF; its role is uncertain. This CDR3 is 14 amino acids long. Trimming left V 0 bases short and J 5 bases short, with 12 bases between. The CDR3 protein is CASSLAGIRDEQYF. The DNA of the CDR3 is TGTGCCAGCAGCTTGGCCGGGATTCGAGACGAGCAGTACTTC.

The rearrangement links TRBV19 to TRBJ1-1; possibly TRBD1 for D (6 bases). CDR1 and CDR2 (germline): LNHDA, SQIVND (reference sequence). Trimming shortened V by 7 bases and J by 7 bases, and 19 bases separated the two germline ends. The CDR3 loop spans 14 amino acids. The CDR3 DNA sequence: TGTGCCAGTACCCGAGGGGGGGGGCATGGTGAAGCTTTCTTT. Translating it yields CASTRGGGHGEAFF.

CDR3 DNA: TGTGCCAGCAGCTTAAGGGCGGAGGGCGAGCAGTACTTC. It translates to CASSLRAEGEQYF. The V and J genes are TRBV7-2 and TRBJ2-7, with TRBD2 as a possible D gene (6 bases). The V end was cut by 2 bases, the J end by 6 bases, with 11 bases between. Per germline, CDR1 SGHTA and CDR2 FQGNSA. The CDR3 is made up of 13 amino acids.

This rearrangement joins TRBV5-1 to TRBJ2-3; perhaps TRBD1 as D (6 bases). Between the trimmed V and J ends, which lost 1 base and 4 bases, there was a span of 10 bases. Per germline, CDR1 SGHRS and CDR2 YFSETQ. The CDR3 covers 14 residues. CDR3 nucleotide sequence: TGCGCCAGCAGCTTGTTGGGGGCGGCAGATACGCAGTATTTT. It translates to CASSLLGAADTQYF.

The V and J genes are TRBV9 and TRBJ2-7, with 9 bases aligning to TRBD1. After removal of 4 bases from V and 6 bases from J, the junction contained 8 bases not matched to a gene. The CDR3 runs to 14 residues. The germline V gene encodes CDR1 SGDLS and CDR2 YYNGEE. The CDR3 bases are TGTGCCAGCAGCCCCGGACAGGGGACCATCGAGCAGTACTTC. Translation: CASSPGQGTIEQYF.

This rearrangement joins TRBV24-1 to TRBJ1-2; D gene ambiguous. From germline, CDR1 is KGHDR and CDR2 SFDVKD. CDR3 size: 17 residues. Trimming took off 7 bases at V and 4 bases at J, with 24 bases between the two ends. In DNA, the CDR3 is TGTGCCACCAGGAAACTACCTAGGCGACGGTGTAGCTATGGCTACACCTTC. Its translation is CATRKLPRRRCSYGYTF.

V and J are TRBV7-9 and TRBJ1-5, with 10 nucleotides matching TRBD1. V lost 5 bases and J lost 0; bases outside the gene matches: 13. CDR1 and CDR2 from the germline V gene are SEHNR and FQNEAQ (reference sequence). The CDR3 is made up of 19 amino acids. This CDR3 reads CASSPITLWTGGSNQPQHF. The CDR3 DNA reads as TGTGCCAGCAGCCCCATAACCTTATGGACAGGGGGTAGCAATCAGCCCCAGCATTTT.

The chain joins TRBV7-9 to TRBJ1-2; D is undetermined. Germline lookup yields CDR1 SEHNR and CDR2 FQNEAQ (reference sequence). V gave up 0 bases and J gave up 4 bases, with 18 bases separating them. The CDR3 totals 17 residues. The chain's CDR3 is CASSLAEGRASGYGYTF. CDR3 nucleotide sequence: TGTGCCAGCAGCTTAGCGGAGGGTCGGGCTTCGGGCTATGGCTACACCTTC.

This clone is a singleton in its sample. The genes are TRBV5-6 and TRBJ1-2; no clear D. Germline CDR1 is SGHDT and CDR2 is YYEEEE. This CDR3 contains 15 residues. V gave up 0 bases and J gave up 8 bases, with 17 bases separating them. CDR3 in amino acids: CASSLVEGNSLGYTF. CDR3 nucleotide sequence: TGTGCCAGCAGCTTGGTAGAGGGAAATAGTCTCGGCTACACCTTC.

This clone showed up just once. This sequence joins TRBV5-1 and TRBJ2-5, with TRBD1 matching 8 bases. V trimming: 3 bases; J trimming: 2 bases; junction bases outside the gene matches: 3. This CDR3 is built from 14 residues. The germline V gene encodes CDR1 SGHRS and CDR2 YFSETQ. The CDR3 is CASSYGQGQETQYF. DNA for the CDR3: TGCGCCAGCAGCTACGGACAGGGTCAAGAGACCCAGTACTTC.

The chain recombines TRBV5-1 with TRBJ2-5, with D perhaps matching TRBD1 (5 bases). The CDR3 is made up of 16 amino acids. Germline lookup yields CDR1 SGHRS and CDR2 YFSETQ. Trimming shortened V by 0 bases and J by 0 bases, and 12 bases separated the two germline ends. CDR3 protein: CASSLGRPGYQETQYF. Written as DNA, the CDR3 is TGCGCCAGCAGCTTGGGCCGGCCAGGGTACCAAGAGACCCAGTACTTC.

The chain combines TRBV28 with TRBJ1-3, with D possibly matching TRBD1 (5 bases). The CDR3 has 13 residues. The ends were cut back, 8 bases at V and 4 bases at J, with 12 bases in the middle. CDR1 is MDHEN, CDR2 SYDVKM, per germline. CDR3 sequence reads: CASLGGTGNTIYF. For the CDR3, the DNA is TGTGCCAGCTTAGGAGGGACCGGAAACACCATATATTTT.

The J gene is TRBJ2-5, the V gene TRBV6-2 or TRBV6-3, with 15 bases that match TRBD2. Losses at the gene ends were 5 bases for V and 5 bases for J; bases not matched to a gene: 3. CDR1 is MNHEY, CDR2 SVGEGT, per germline. The CDR3 contains 15 residues. CDR3 nucleotides: TGTGCCAGCAGTCGGACTAGCGGGGGGGCGGAGACCCAGTACTTC. Residues: CASSRTSGGAETQYF.

The chain is built from TRBV5-5 and TRBJ2-7, with a weak D call TRBD1 (6 bases). CDR3 length equals 13 residues. CDR1 is SGHKS, CDR2 YYEKEE, per germline (reference sequence). V was trimmed by 4 bases and J by 6 bases, leaving 14 bases between them. CDR3 bases: TGTGCCAGCAGCCGGACAGTGACCTCCGAGCAGTACTTC. Protein sequence: CASSRTVTSEQYF.

The chain combines TRBV27 with TRBJ2-1, with 7 nucleotides matching TRBD2. This CDR3 spans 15 amino acids. The V gene end was trimmed by 4 bases and the J gene end by 4 bases; junction bases not matched to a gene: 7. From germline, CDR1 is MNHEY and CDR2 SMNVEV (reference sequence). The CDR3 loop is CASSSRDYNYNEQFF. The CDR3 coding sequence is TGTGCCAGCAGTTCCCGGGACTACAATTACAATGAGCAGTTCTTC.

The rearrangement links TRBV20-1 to TRBJ2-7, with a weak D call TRBD1 (6 bases). V gave up 8 bases and J gave up 6 bases, with 14 bases separating them. Per germline, CDR1 DFQATT and CDR2 SNEGSKA (reference sequence). The CDR3 has 11 amino acids. The CDR3 DNA sequence: TGCAGTTCCTTAACAGGGTCCGAGCAGTACTTC. This translates into CSSLTGSEQYF.

Here the CDR3 reads CASSPLTNTEAFF. The DNA for the CDR3 is TGTGCCAGCAGCCCCCTAACGAACACTGAAGCTTTCTTT. The chain has TRBV14 and TRBJ1-1; D gene uncertain. Trimming removed 4 bases from V and 1 base from J, with 7 bases in between. Looked up from germline, CDR1 is SGHDN and CDR2 is FVKESK. The CDR3 covers 13 residues.

The CDR3 loop is CASSEQGDRVGYTF. CDR3 nucleotide sequence: TGTGCCAGCAGTGAACAAGGAGACAGGGTTGGCTACACCTTC. The rearrangement uses TRBV6-1 and TRBJ1-2; 7 bases line up with TRBD1. Germline-derived CDR1 and CDR2 are MNHNS and SASEGT. This CDR3 is built from 14 residues. Trimming cost V 2 bases and J 7 bases; bases outside gene matches: 7.

For this clone: The sample contains more than one DNA sequence encoding this CDR3. V is TRBV2 and J is TRBJ2-5, with 7 bases that match TRBD1. CDR1 is SNHLY, CDR2 FYNNEI, per germline. The CDR3 totals 14 residues. The trim removed 6 bases at V and 1 base at J, leaving 5 bases unmatched. The CDR3 is CASSSDRAQETQYF. The CDR3 coding sequence is TGTGCCAGCAGCTCCGACAGGGCCCAAGAGACCCAGTACTTC.

The V call is TRBV13, the J call TRBJ2-2; the D is unclear. This CDR3 comprises 16 residues. V dropped 4 bases and J dropped 0 bases, with 12 bases sitting between them. Germline V gene lookup returns CDR1 PRHDT and CDR2 FYEKMQ (reference sequence). The CDR3 DNA reads TGTGCCAGCAGCTACGATCAGGCCGCGAACACCGGGGAGCTGTTTTTT. It yields the protein CASSYDQAANTGELFF. Using reference TRBV13 and TRBJ2-2 for the parts outside the CDR3, the full variable domain is AAGVIQSPRHLIKEKRETATLKCYPIPRHDTVYWYQQGPGQDPQFLISFYEKMQSDKGSIPDRFSAQQFSDYHSELNMSSLELGDSALYFCASSYDQAANTGELFFGEGSRLTVL.

The chain joins TRBV2 to TRBJ1-5; 7 bases align to TRBD1. V trimming: 0 bases; J trimming: 3 bases; junction bases outside the gene matches: 5. The CDR3 totals 16 residues. The germline V gene has CDR1 SNHLY and CDR2 FYNNEI. CDR3 protein: CASSEATDRDNQPQHF. For the CDR3, the DNA is TGTGCCAGCAGTGAAGCTACTGACAGGGACAATCAGCCCCAGCATTTT.

J is TRBJ1-2 and V is TRBV2; 10 nucleotides agree with TRBD1. The germline CDR1 and CDR2 sequences are SNHLY and FYNNEI. The CDR3 contains 14 residues. J was trimmed by 3 bases and V by 7 bases; bases with no gene match: 5. The CDR3 coding sequence is TGTGCCAGCACCGGGACAGGGGAGTACTATGGCTACACCTTC. Its translation: CASTGTGEYYGYTF.

The chain recombines TRBV6-5 with TRBJ1-2; 7 nucleotides align to TRBD1. The V and J ends lost 4 bases and 4 bases, in that order; junction bases with no gene match: 6. Germline lookup yields CDR1 MNHEY and CDR2 SVGAGI. The CDR3 contains 14 residues. CDR3 sequence: CASSWTGSAYGYTF. The CDR3 bases are TGTGCCAGCAGTTGGACAGGATCTGCCTATGGCTACACCTTC.

This clone was counted once. The chain recombines TRBV5-6 with TRBJ2-5; 7 bases agree with TRBD2. The CDR3 is made up of 13 amino acids. After removal of 4 bases from V and 4 bases from J, the junction contained 4 bases not matched to a gene. Germline V gene data show CDR1 as SGHDT and CDR2 as YYEEEE. The CDR3 loop is CASSLGRGETQYF. CDR3 nucleotide sequence: TGTGCCAGCAGCCTGGGGAGGGGAGAGACCCAGTACTTC.